These 15 T cell receptor beta chains share one sample of origin, sequenced in a study of shared clonotypes between healthy human individuals. Assay: immunoSEQ multiplex PCR; the TCRdb copy retains only in-frame clones and omits some. Among about 530,000 clones, 75% to 80% were seen once, and the ten largest hold approximately 13%. Sequencing was done on a sample of PBMCs. Receptor source: a woman between 40 and 50 years old in good health. Some clones in this sample may be carry-over from other donors' samples.

The chain employs TRBV9 and TRBJ2-1; unclear D gene. This CDR3 comprises 11 residues. V lost 0 bases to trimming and J lost 9 bases, with 4 bases between them. Germline assignment: CDR1 SGDLS and CDR2 YYNGEE. Written as DNA, the CDR3 is TGTGCCAGCAGCGTAGCTGGTGAGCAGTTCTTC. It specifies CASSVAGEQFF.

The J gene is TRBJ2-5, the V gene TRBV29-1, with a weak D call TRBD2 (6 bases). This CDR3 comprises 12 residues. Trimming shortened V by 5 bases and J by 5 bases, and 12 bases separated the two germline ends. In germline, CDR1 is SQVTM, CDR2 ANQGSEA. The CDR3 loop is CSVREFAETQYF. The DNA for the CDR3 is TGCAGCGTTCGGGAGTTTGCTGAGACCCAGTACTTC.

The V gene is TRBV2, the J gene TRBJ2-1, with 8 bases aligning to TRBD2. The CDR3 extends over 16 amino acids. Per the germline V gene, CDR1 is SNHLY and CDR2 is FYNNEI. J lost 6 bases, V lost 2 bases, and 9 bases had no gene match. Written as DNA, the CDR3 is TGTGCCAGCAGTGAAATGGCGGGAGGATGGTCCAATGAGCAGTTCTTC. Amino acid sequence: CASSEMAGGWSNEQFF.

This rearrangement joins TRBV7-6 to TRBJ1-6; 9 bases are shared with TRBD1. CDR1 and CDR2 from the germline V gene are SGHVS and FNYEAQ. CDR3 length: 15 residues. With V trimmed by 5 bases and J by 9 bases, 8 bases remained unmatched. CDR3 in DNA: TGTGCCAGCAGCCAAAGTGGACAGGGGTCTTCACCCCTCCACTTT. Residues: CASSQSGQGSSPLHF.

CDR3 protein: CASSLDGPRLAGGGELFF. CDR3 in DNA: TGTGCCAGCAGTTTAGACGGTCCGAGACTAGCGGGAGGTGGGGAGCTGTTTTTT. The chain combines TRBV27 with TRBJ2-2, with TRBD2 matching 13 bases. The germline gives CDR1 MNHEY, CDR2 SMNVEV (reference sequence). V lost 2 bases to trimming and J lost 8 bases; unmatched junction nucleotides: 11. This CDR3 contains 18 residues.

The V gene is TRBV4-3, the J gene TRBJ1-1, with a possible D match to TRBD1 (6 bases). Germline CDR1 and CDR2: LGHNA and YSLEER. Trimming pared 4 bases from V and 0 bases from J, leaving 12 bases between. The CDR3 covers 15 residues. In DNA form, the CDR3 reads TGCGCCAGCAGCCTGACAGGTTCGGTGAACACTGAAGCTTTCTTT. The encoded protein is CASSLTGSVNTEAFF.

The V call is TRBV5-1, the J call TRBJ2-3; D gene uncertain. The CDR3 consists of 15 residues. The germline V and J ends were trimmed by 0 bases and 2 bases, with 10 bases remaining between them. The V gene's germline CDR1 is SGHRS and CDR2 YFSETQ. The CDR3 here is CASSLGPKITDTQYF. The CDR3 DNA reads TGCGCCAGCAGCTTGGGACCTAAAATCACAGATACGCAGTATTTT.

This clone was observed a single time. The chain carries TRBV18 and TRBJ2-7; a weak D match, TRBD2 (5 bases). The CDR3 extends over 12 amino acids. V lost 3 bases, J lost 6 bases, and 9 bases lay in between. Germline V gives CDR1 KGHSH, CDR2 LQKENI. The chain's CDR3 is CASSPGVAEQYF. In nucleotides, the CDR3 is TGTGCCAGCTCACCCGGGGTGGCCGAGCAGTACTTC.

The V and J genes are TRBV5-6 and TRBJ2-1; tentative D call: TRBD2 (5 bases). The germline V and J ends were trimmed by 6 bases and 6 bases, with 19 bases remaining between them. Germline V CDR1 and CDR2: SGHDT, YYEEEE. This CDR3 comprises 15 residues. The CDR3 is CASTLLGRAPNEQFF. Here the CDR3 DNA reads TGTGCCAGCACCTTACTGGGGAGAGCTCCCAATGAGCAGTTCTTC.

This sequence joins TRBV7-9 and TRBJ1-3; 7 bases are shared with TRBD1. CDR1 and CDR2 from the germline V gene are SEHNR and FQNEAQ (reference sequence). The CDR3 covers 17 residues. The V and J ends lost 5 bases and 4 bases, in that order; junction bases with no gene match: 14. CDR3 sequence reads: CASSPTKQGFLGNTIYF. Written as DNA, the CDR3 is TGTGCCAGCAGCCCAACTAAACAGGGGTTTCTCGGAAACACCATATATTTT.

This clone was observed a handful of times. The chain carries TRBV11-2 and TRBJ1-1; the D is unclear. With 5 bases removed from V and 0 bases from J, the gap between germline ends came to 16 bases. The CDR3 runs to 16 residues. Germline CDR1 SGHAT, CDR2 FQNNGV. The chain's CDR3 is CASSAIRRSLNTEAFF. CDR3 coding DNA: TGTGCCAGCAGCGCCATAAGGCGGAGCTTGAACACTGAAGCTTTCTTT. Filled out from reference TRBV11-2 and TRBJ1-1, the complete variable domain reads EAGVAQSPRYKIIEKRQSVAFWCNPISGHATLYWYQQILGQGPKLLIQFQNNGVVDDSQLPKDRFSAERLKGVDSTLKIQPAKLEDSAVYLCASSAIRRSLNTEAFFGQGTRLTVV.

V usage is TRBV6-6 and J usage is TRBJ2-7, with TRBD2 matching 7 bases. Per the germline V gene, CDR1 is MNHNY and CDR2 is SVGAGI (reference sequence). The CDR3 is 15 amino acids. Germline trimming cut 5 bases from V and 0 bases from J; bases unmatched to any gene: 7. CDR3 residues: CASSRNWDYSYEQYF. The CDR3 DNA reads TGTGCCAGCAGTCGCAACTGGGACTACTCCTACGAGCAGTACTTC.

This clone was recorded a few times. The identical CDR3 is also encoded by other nucleotide sequences in the sample. V is TRBV2 and J is TRBJ1-2, with unresolved D. Germline CDR1 SNHLY, CDR2 FYNNEI. The CDR3 length is 12 residues. V lost 1 base and J 4 bases, leaving 4 bases between the germline ends. The CDR3 nucleotides read TGTGCCAGCAGTGAAGACAGCTATGGCTACACCTTC. It codes for CASSEDSYGYTF.

J is TRBJ2-5 and V is TRBV7-2; 12 bases align to TRBD1. CDR1 SGHTA and CDR2 FQGNSA come from the germline V gene. The CDR3 runs to 16 residues. Trimming cost V 1 base and J 6 bases; bases outside gene matches: 6. The CDR3 region is CASSLVGTGGLKTQYF. The DNA of the CDR3 is TGTGCCAGCAGCTTAGTAGGGACAGGGGGCTTAAAGACCCAGTACTTC.

The CDR3 spells CSAEAQMNTEAFF. The CDR3 region has the DNA TGCAGCGCCGAGGCACAAATGAACACTGAAGCTTTCTTT. The rearrangement uses TRBV29-1 and TRBJ1-1; D call uncertain. This CDR3 contains 13 residues. Germline loops: CDR1 SQVTM, CDR2 ANQGSEA. Trimming removed 7 bases at V and 0 bases at J, with 12 bases between.